These T cell receptor beta chains were read from a single sample in a study of T cells in localized non-small cell lung cancer. Produced via immunoSEQ multiplex PCR; TCRdb's table is partial and in-frame only. The table has about 76,000 clones, about 81% seen once. This sample comprised peripheral blood, obtained before any cancer treatment. The receptors stem from a female donor of 60 years or more with stage I lung adenocarcinoma. Each CDR3 is given without its conserved first and last residue. Each record gives: J gene, V gene, CDR3 protein.

TRBJ2-1 | TRBV5-1 | ASSFSGLAESEQF
TRBJ1-1 | TRBV27 | ASSLLVGRNTEAF
TRBJ2-7 | TRBV7-8 | ASTLRGAYEQY
TRBJ1-1 | TRBV6-1 | ASSRTGTGGTEAF
TRBJ1-1 | TRBV7-9 | ASSFTAGSTEAF
TRBJ2-3 | TRBV9 | ASSVALAVISTDTQY
TRBJ1-5 | TRBV19 | ASSWQTNQPQH
TRBJ2-1 | TRBV27 | ASTYNNEQF
TRBJ1-5 | TRBV27 | ASSSDKGRDQPQH
TRBJ1-1 | TRBV28 | ASSFGQGLGVTEAF
TRBJ2-3 | TRBV5-4 | ASSSGEITDTQY
TRBJ1-1 | TRBV6-6 | ASTVLGTEAF
TRBJ1-3 | TRBV6-1 | ASSQGAPGNTIY
TRBJ2-2 | TRBV12-5 | ASGLVSWGGSTGELF
TRBJ1-5 | TRBV27 | ASSGTGDQPQH
TRBJ2-1 | TRBV2 | ASRPRLGAEQF
TRBJ1-1 | TRBV5-1 | ASSSYREMNTEAF
TRBJ2-5 | TRBV2 | ASTNAGQETQY
TRBJ2-2 | TRBV7-6 | ASSLKRGELF
TRBJ2-5 | TRBV11-2 | ASSLGLWRGETQY
TRBJ1-1 | TRBV5-4 | ASSLLGKHGTEAF
TRBJ1-4 | TRBV5-6 | ASSFLQGFEKLF
TRBJ2-7 | TRBV6-6 | ASSMDGYEQY
TRBJ1-5 | TRBV6-6 | ASVQGDQPQH
TRBJ2-2 | TRBV19 | ASSFEQGAPRTGELF
TRBJ2-7 | TRBV30 | AWSVVAGGPLDEQY
TRBJ2-5 | TRBV6-6 | ASSYGSSGDQY
TRBJ2-1 | TRBV9 | ASRPLSSYNEQF
TRBJ1-3 | TRBV9 | ASSVEGVVARNTIY
TRBJ2-7 | TRBV5-1 | ASSFLTGSSYEQY
TRBJ2-5 | TRBV5-1 | ASSLDSETQY
TRBJ1-1 | TRBV19 | ASTRFRNTEAF
TRBJ2-7 | TRBV7-8 | ASRQGRFSYEQY
TRBJ2-3 | TRBV4-3 | ASSRIIAQTRDTQY
TRBJ2-7 | TRBV11-2 | ASSFTAAGYAYEQY
- | TRBV4-3 | ASSWTSGINEQY